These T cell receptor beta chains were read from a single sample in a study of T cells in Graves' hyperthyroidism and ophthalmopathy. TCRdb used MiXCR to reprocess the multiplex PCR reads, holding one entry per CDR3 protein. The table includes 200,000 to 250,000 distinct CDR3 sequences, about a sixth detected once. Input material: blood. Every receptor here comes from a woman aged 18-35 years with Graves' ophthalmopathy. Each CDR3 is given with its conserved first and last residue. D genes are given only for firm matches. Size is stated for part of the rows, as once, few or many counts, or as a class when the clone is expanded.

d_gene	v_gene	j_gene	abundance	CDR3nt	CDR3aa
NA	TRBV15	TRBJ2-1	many	TGTGCCACCAGTCCCGGGACCGCCTCTTTAGAGCAGTTCTTC	CATSPGTASLEQFF
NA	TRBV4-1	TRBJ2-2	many	TGCGCCAGCAGCCAAGTCCAGGCCGGGTCCGGGGAGCTGTTTTTT	CASSQVQAGSGELFF
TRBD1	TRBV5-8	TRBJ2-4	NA	TGTGCCAGCAGCCCGACAGGGTTGAACATTCAGTACTTC	CASSPTGLNIQYF
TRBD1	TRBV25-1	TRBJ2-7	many	TGTGCCAGCAGTGACCCCGACAGGGTCGGCGCCTACGAGCAGTACTTC	CASSDPDRVGAYEQYF
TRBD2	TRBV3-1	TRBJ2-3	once	TGTGCCAGCAGCCAAATCGGGACTAGCGGGGACACAGATACGCAGTATTTT	CASSQIGTSGDTDTQYF
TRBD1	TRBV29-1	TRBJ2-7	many	TGCAGCGTTGAAACAGGGGACAACGAGCAGTACTTC	CSVETGDNEQYF
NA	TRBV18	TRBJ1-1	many	TGTGCCAGCTCACCACAGAGAGACGTTGAAGCTTTCTTT	CASSPQRDVEAFF
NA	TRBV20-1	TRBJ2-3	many	TGCAGTGCTAGAGAGGGGTACGGACAATGGGCAGATACGCAGTATTTT	CSAREGYGQWADTQYF
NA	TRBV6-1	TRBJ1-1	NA	TGTGCCACCGGCGGGCGGAACACTGAAGCTTTCTTT	CATGGRNTEAFF
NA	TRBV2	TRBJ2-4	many	TGTGCCAGCAGTGAGGGGATGGTAGACCTAGCCAAAAACATTCAGTACTTC	CASSEGMVDLAKNIQYF
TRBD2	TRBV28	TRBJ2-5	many	TGTGCCAGCAGTTTACTAGCGGGCAAAGAAGAGACCCAGTACTTC	CASSLLAGKEETQYF
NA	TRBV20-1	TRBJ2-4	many	TGCAGTGCTCCAGGGGAAAACATTCAGTACTTC	CSAPGENIQYF